This T cell receptor beta chain comes out of a study of blood T cells in healthy people across ages. The overall study: Using template switching, researchers captured about one barcoded beta molecule for each two T cells. Overall study findings and caveats: CMV status of donors was unknown, possibly confounding expanded clonotype changes. Both higher diversity and more naive CD4+ cells marked long-lived donors when set against aged donors.

Germline V gene lookup returns CDR1 SGHAT and CDR2 FQNNGV. This CDR3 region has 18 residues. V was pared by 1 base and J by 0 bases, with 2 bases of the junction left unmatched. Then a second PCR, running roughly 7 to 11 cycles, was carried out with a sample-barcoded 5' primer and a J-beta primer mix. TCRdb processed the 5' RACE reads anew with MiXCR; each CDR3 protein has one entry. Found here are 1.6 million or so distinct CDR3 sequences, 34% of them singletons; the top ten hold 11%. At least 5.5 micrograms of total RNA were extracted per sample. Concerning this clonotype: No antigen is known for it.

V and J are TRBV11-2 and TRBJ2-5, with 16 bases aligning to TRBD2. The material sequenced was blood. This clonotype was sampled from a woman in her twenties or thirties in good health. The chain's CDR3 is CASSLGGLAGGYQETQYF. CDR3 DNA: TGTGCCAGCAGCTTAGGGGGACTAGCGGGGGGGTACCAAGAGACCCAGTACTTC.